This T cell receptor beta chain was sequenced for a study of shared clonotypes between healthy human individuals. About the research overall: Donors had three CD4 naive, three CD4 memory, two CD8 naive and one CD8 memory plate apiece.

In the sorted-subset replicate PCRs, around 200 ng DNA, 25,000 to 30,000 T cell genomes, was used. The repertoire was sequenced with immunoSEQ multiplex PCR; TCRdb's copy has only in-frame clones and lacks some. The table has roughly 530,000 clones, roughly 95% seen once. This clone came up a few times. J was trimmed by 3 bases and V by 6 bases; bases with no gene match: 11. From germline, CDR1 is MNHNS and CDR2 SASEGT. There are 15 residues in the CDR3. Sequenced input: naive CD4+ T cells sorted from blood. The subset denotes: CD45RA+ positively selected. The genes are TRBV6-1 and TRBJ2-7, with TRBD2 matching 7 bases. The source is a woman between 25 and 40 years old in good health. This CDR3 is CASRHTGGPSYEQYF. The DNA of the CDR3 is TGTGCCAGCAGGCACACGGGAGGCCCCAGCTACGAGCAGTACTTC.